Listed below are T cell receptor beta chains from one sample, sequenced in a study of shared clonotypes between healthy human individuals. Produced via immunoSEQ multiplex PCR; TCRdb's table is partial and in-frame only. Of 75,000 to 100,000 clones in the sample, roughly 45% were seen once. The sequencing input was PBMCs. These TCRs come from a woman aged 40 to 50 in good health. Some clones in this sample may be carry-over from other donors' samples. Both conserved end residues are part of each CDR3. Each record gives: J gene, D gene, V gene, clone size, CDR3 DNA, CDR3 protein. The D gene is left open where the match is weak. Clone size is stated in some rows and not others, as once, few, many or a class when expanded.

j_gene: TRBJ1-1; d_gene: -; v_gene: TRBV7-9; abundance: -; CDR3nt: TGTGCCAGCAGCTCTCAGGGGCCAACGAACACTGAAGCTTTCTTT; CDR3aa: CASSSQGPTNTEAFF
j_gene: TRBJ1-2; d_gene: -; v_gene: TRBV4-2; abundance: -; CDR3nt: TGTGCCAGCAGCCAAGATAGAGGAGGCGATGGCTACACCTTC; CDR3aa: CASSQDRGGDGYTF
j_gene: TRBJ2-7; d_gene: -; v_gene: TRBV9; abundance: -; CDR3nt: TGTGCCAGCAGCGGCGGAACCTACGAGCAGTACTTC; CDR3aa: CASSGGTYEQYF
j_gene: TRBJ2-7; d_gene: -; v_gene: TRBV6-1; abundance: -; CDR3nt: TGTGCCAGCAGTGAAGAGGGGGGGAGCTCCTACGAGCAGTACTTC; CDR3aa: CASSEEGGSSYEQYF
j_gene: TRBJ2-3; d_gene: -; v_gene: TRBV7-9; abundance: many; CDR3nt: TGTGCCAGCAGCTCCCGGGGCCCCGATACGCAGTATTTT; CDR3aa: CASSSRGPDTQYF
j_gene: TRBJ1-3; d_gene: -; v_gene: TRBV7-2; abundance: once; CDR3nt: TGTGCCAGCAGCCCGGGACACCGAAACACCATATATTTT; CDR3aa: CASSPGHRNTIYF
j_gene: TRBJ2-7; d_gene: TRBD2; v_gene: TRBV28; abundance: -; CDR3nt: TGTGCCAGCAGTTTAGGGGCAGCTAGCGGGAGTTATGAGCAGTACTTC; CDR3aa: CASSLGAASGSYEQYF
j_gene: TRBJ2-7; d_gene: TRBD2; v_gene: TRBV28; abundance: -; CDR3nt: TGTGCCAGCAGTGAGGTAGACCTAGCGGGAGCCTACGAGCAGTACTTC; CDR3aa: CASSEVDLAGAYEQYF
j_gene: TRBJ1-4; d_gene: -; v_gene: TRBV2; abundance: -; CDR3nt: TGTGCCAGCAGACCGGGACAAGGGAATGAAAAACTGTTTTTT; CDR3aa: CASRPGQGNEKLFF
j_gene: TRBJ2-7; d_gene: TRBD2; v_gene: TRBV6-5; abundance: -; CDR3nt: TGTGCCAGCAGTACTGGACTAGCGGGAGTCGCCGAGCAGTACTTC; CDR3aa: CASSTGLAGVAEQYF
j_gene: TRBJ1-2; d_gene: TRBD1; v_gene: TRBV18; abundance: once; CDR3nt: TGTGCCAGCTCGCCCGGGACAGGGGGCGCCTATGGCTACACCTTC; CDR3aa: CASSPGTGGAYGYTF
j_gene: TRBJ2-1; d_gene: TRBD1; v_gene: TRBV7-9; abundance: few; CDR3nt: TGTGCCAGCAGCTTGGACAGGGACCTTTCCAATGAGCAGTTCTTC; CDR3aa: CASSLDRDLSNEQFF
j_gene: TRBJ2-7; d_gene: -; v_gene: TRBV6-1; abundance: many; CDR3nt: TGTGCCAGCAGTGAACTTCGGAGCTCCTACGAGCAGTACTTC; CDR3aa: CASSELRSSYEQYF
j_gene: TRBJ1-4; d_gene: -; v_gene: TRBV19; abundance: -; CDR3nt: TGTGCCAGTAGTGTCCGAGGGGAGAGGGAAAAACTGTTTTTT; CDR3aa: CASSVRGEREKLFF
j_gene: TRBJ2-3; d_gene: TRBD2; v_gene: TRBV15; abundance: few; CDR3nt: TGTGCCACCAGCGATCGACTAGCGGCTAGCACAGATACGCAGTATTTT; CDR3aa: CATSDRLAASTDTQYF
j_gene: TRBJ2-4; d_gene: TRBD2; v_gene: TRBV11-1; abundance: many; CDR3nt: TGTGCCAGCAGACCTAGCGGGAGTGGTTACATTCAGTACTTC; CDR3aa: CASRPSGSGYIQYF
j_gene: TRBJ2-1; d_gene: TRBD2; v_gene: TRBV7-8; abundance: -; CDR3nt: TGTGCCAGCAGCTACTGGACTAGCGGGAGCGAGCAGTTCTTC; CDR3aa: CASSYWTSGSEQFF
j_gene: TRBJ1-5; d_gene: TRBD1; v_gene: TRBV19; abundance: many; CDR3nt: TGTGCCAGTAGTACGACACAGGGGAATCAGCCCCAGCATTTT; CDR3aa: CASSTTQGNQPQHF
j_gene: TRBJ2-7; d_gene: TRBD1; v_gene: TRBV18; abundance: -; CDR3nt: TGTGCCAGCTCACCCACAGGGGGATTCTACGAGCAGTACTTC; CDR3aa: CASSPTGGFYEQYF
j_gene: TRBJ2-6; d_gene: -; v_gene: TRBV7-3; abundance: few; CDR3nt: TGTGCCAGCAGCTCCCTGGGGTCTGGGGCCAACGTCCTGACTTTC; CDR3aa: CASSSLGSGANVLTF
j_gene: TRBJ1-3; d_gene: -; v_gene: TRBV4-1; abundance: few; CDR3nt: TGCGCCAGCAGCCCTCACCGGGGGCCGTCTGGAAACACCATATATTTT; CDR3aa: CASSPHRGPSGNTIYF
j_gene: TRBJ2-7; d_gene: TRBD1; v_gene: TRBV15; abundance: many; CDR3nt: TGTGCCACCAAAGCCCGGACAGGGGTGGGGGAGCAGTACTTC; CDR3aa: CATKARTGVGEQYF
j_gene: TRBJ2-5; d_gene: TRBD2; v_gene: TRBV10-2; abundance: few; CDR3nt: TGCGCCAGCAGCCTAGCGGAGTACCAAGAGACCCAGTACTTC; CDR3aa: CASSLAEYQETQYF